This T cell receptor beta chain was found in a study of blood T cell repertoires in COVID-19. Ages ranged from about 18 to 100 years, with residence in approximately 23 US areas. Deletions cut 6 bases from V and 6 bases from J, with 17 bases between. There are 15 residues in the CDR3. The germline V gene encodes CDR1 MGHDK and CDR2 SYGVNS. Generated by immunoSEQ multiplex PCR, the TCRdb table keeps only in-frame clones and is missing some. The table shows fewer than 400,000 clones, with 90% occurring only once. A single count supports this clone. The receptor comes from a woman aged 25 to 39 who had been exposed to COVID-19. Sequencing input: PBMCs or T cells enriched from blood (not recorded which). This chain joins TRBV25-1 and TRBJ1-4; D may be TRBD1 (6 bases). The CDR3 here is CASRGGTLTHEKLFF. The DNA of the CDR3 is TGTGCCAGCAGGGGGGGGACACTGACACATGAAAAACTGTTTTTT.